These 13 T cell receptor beta chains originate from one sample sequenced in a study of blood T cell repertoires in COVID-19. Using immunoSEQ multiplex PCR, the repertoire was profiled, and TCRdb retains in-frame clones only, with some absent. The table records 200,000 to 250,000 clones, 75% to 90% of them present only once. The sample consisted of PBMCs or T cells enriched from blood (not recorded which). Every receptor here comes from a man aged 40-50 years who had recovered from COVID-19.

The rearrangement joins TRBV19 to TRBJ2-3; TRBD1 agrees at 7 bases. The junction had 6 bases not matched to a gene; V was cut back by 6 bases and J by 9 bases. CDR1 is LNHDA, CDR2 SQIVND, per germline (reference sequence). The CDR3 has 12 residues. In nucleotides, the CDR3 is TGTGCCAGTAGAACAGGGGATGGGACGCAGTATTTT. Residues: CASRTGDGTQYF. The full variable domain, in which reference TRBV19 and TRBJ2-3 provide the parts outside the CDR3, is DGGITQSPKYLFRKEGQNVTLSCEQNLNHDAMYWYRQDPGQGLRLIYYSQIVNDFQKGDIAEGYSVSREKKESFPLTVTSAQKNPTAFYLCASRTGDGTQYFGPGTRLTVL.

The rearrangement uses TRBV5-1 and TRBJ1-2; D might be TRBD1 (6 bases). Germline CDR1 reads SGHRS; CDR2 reads YFSETQ. The CDR3 consists of 14 residues. With 1 base removed from V and 2 bases from J, the gap between germline ends came to 9 bases. The CDR3 DNA is TGCGCCAGCAGCTTGACAGGGACGAACTATGGCTACACCTTC. Residues: CASSLTGTNYGYTF.

The chain carries TRBV2 and TRBJ2-7; 9 bases are shared with TRBD2. The germline V gene has CDR1 SNHLY and CDR2 FYNNEI. The CDR3 covers 15 residues. The ends lost 2 bases at V and 7 bases at J; junction bases unmatched: 9. In DNA form, the CDR3 reads TGTGCCAGCAGTGAATGGTTAGCGGGGGTTGGAGAGCAGTACTTC. As protein: CASSEWLAGVGEQYF.

The chain joins TRBV5-4 to TRBJ2-7, with D perhaps TRBD1 (6 bases). The CDR3 covers 14 residues. From germline, CDR1 is SGHNT and CDR2 YYREEE (reference sequence). The V gene lost 1 base and the J gene lost 5 bases, with 13 bases spanning the gap. The CDR3: CASSLSRGFDEQYF. CDR3 DNA: TGTGCCAGCAGCTTGAGTAGGGGGTTCGACGAGCAGTACTTC.

This clone was found a few times. The chain has TRBV2 and TRBJ1-1, with 8 bases matching TRBD1. The trim removed 7 bases at V and 8 bases at J, leaving 3 bases unmatched. In germline, CDR1 is SNHLY, CDR2 FYNNEI. This CDR3 contains 11 residues. The CDR3 DNA reads as TGTGCCAGCAATCGGGACAGGGAAGCTTTCTTT. The encoded protein is CASNRDREAFF.

The chain has TRBV19 and TRBJ2-1; 7 bases line up with TRBD2. This CDR3 has 15 residues. Germline CDR1 and CDR2: LNHDA and SQIVND (reference sequence). V lost 7 bases to trimming and J lost 4 bases; unmatched junction nucleotides: 10. The CDR3 loop reads CASNVGGNGYNEQFF. The CDR3, as DNA: TGTGCCAGTAACGTGGGGGGGAACGGGTACAATGAGCAGTTCTTC. The complete variable domain, with remaining parts taken from reference TRBV19 and TRBJ2-1, reads DGGITQSPKYLFRKEGQNVTLSCEQNLNHDAMYWYRQDPGQGLRLIYYSQIVNDFQKGDIAEGYSVSREKKESFPLTVTSAQKNPTAFYLCASNVGGNGYNEQFFGPGTRLTVL.

The V and J genes are TRBV29-1 and TRBJ1-2; D gene ambiguous. V lost 6 bases, J lost 7 bases, and 12 bases lay in between. The CDR3 length is 11 residues. Germline loops: CDR1 SQVTM, CDR2 ANQGSEA. The CDR3 DNA reads as TGCAGCGTCCTAGGAGGGAGTGGCTACACCTTC. This gives the protein CSVLGGSGYTF.

V gene TRBV5-4 combines with J gene TRBJ1-1; 8 nucleotides align to TRBD1. V was clipped by 4 bases and J by 3 bases; unmatched bases: 8. The CDR3 runs 15 residues. Germline assignment: CDR1 SGHNT and CDR2 YYREEE (reference sequence). The CDR3: CASSTKTGADTEAFF. The CDR3 DNA sequence: TGTGCCAGCAGCACCAAGACAGGGGCGGACACTGAAGCTTTCTTT. Variable domain in full (rest from reference TRBV5-4 and TRBJ1-1): ETGVTQSPTHLIKTRGQQVTLRCSSQSGHNTVSWYQQALGQGPQFIFQYYREEENGRGNFPPRFSGLQFPNYSSELNVNALELDDSALYLCASSTKTGADTEAFFGQGTRLTVV.

The rearrangement links TRBV4-1 to TRBJ1-2; no clear D gene. Germline CDR1 MGHRA, CDR2 YSYEKL. CDR3 length: 15 residues. The V gene lost 2 bases and the J gene lost 4 bases, with 14 bases spanning the gap. The CDR3 loop is CASSQPQKEGYGYTF. As DNA, the CDR3 is TGCGCCAGCAGCCAACCGCAGAAGGAGGGCTATGGCTACACCTTC.

J is TRBJ2-7 and V is TRBV10-3, with 7 bases lining up with TRBD1. The CDR3 is made up of 16 amino acids. Trimming took 4 bases from V and 3 from J; bases not matched to a gene: 12. CDR1 ENHRY and CDR2 SYGVKD come from the germline V gene. CDR3 coding DNA: TGTGCCATCAGTGCGGGACAGCTCCCTTCCTACTACGAGCAGTACTTC. Protein: CAISAGQLPSYYEQYF.

This clone was recorded a few times. The chain joins TRBV3-1 (or the pseudogene TRBV3-2) to TRBJ1-3, with D perhaps TRBD1 (6 bases). The germline V gene encodes CDR1 LGHDT and CDR2 YNNKEL (reference sequence). The CDR3 sequence is 14 residues long. V lost 4 bases and J 0 bases, leaving 7 bases between the germline ends. Here the CDR3 DNA reads TGTGCCAGCAGCCTACAGGGCTCTGGAAACACCATATATTTT. Translated: CASSLQGSGNTIYF.

The J gene is TRBJ1-5, the V gene TRBV5-1; D unresolved. CDR3 length: 14 residues. Trimming left V 4 bases short and J 7 bases short, with 15 bases between. Germline V CDR1 and CDR2: SGHRS, YFSETQ. The CDR3 bases are TGCGCCAGCAGCCCTGGCACAGAACTCCAGCCCCAGCATTTT. It codes for CASSPGTELQPQHF.

J is TRBJ2-1 and V is TRBV9, with D possibly being TRBD1 (5 bases). Germline V gene data show CDR1 as SGDLS and CDR2 as YYNGEE. This CDR3 comprises 12 residues. V gave up 4 bases and J gave up 3 bases, with 5 bases separating them. In DNA form, the CDR3 reads TGTGCCAGCAGCCAGGGCTACAATGAGCAGTTCTTC. This sequence encodes CASSQGYNEQFF. Looking up the rest from reference TRBV9 and TRBJ2-1 gives the full variable domain: DSGVTQTPKHLITATGQRVTLRCSPRSGDLSVYWYQQSLDQGLQFLIQYYNGEERAKGNILERFSAQQFPDLHSELNLSSLELGDSALYFCASSQGYNEQFFGPGTRLTVL.